The entry that follows covers one TCR beta chain sequence. The antigen is unknown. Germline V gene data show CDR1 as KGHSH and CDR2 as LQKENI. Trimming took off 5 bases at V and 4 bases at J, with 11 bases between the two ends. There are 13 residues in the CDR3. The data originate from a study of T cell responses to AZD1222 COVID-19 vaccine. Assay: immunoSEQ multiplex PCR; the TCRdb copy retains only in-frame clones and omits some. Among roughly 84,000 clones listed, about 85% were seen once. Study findings and constraints: Donors were mostly white British, more females; clonal diversity possibly underestimated.

The sequenced sample was peripheral blood, obtained on day 0 of AZD1222 vaccination. The chain uses TRBV18 and TRBJ1-2, with D possibly TRBD1 on 6 matching bases. The clonotype comes from an adult in good health. Here the CDR3 reads CASSLRDIYGYTF. In DNA, the CDR3 is TGTGCCAGCTCATTACGGGACATCTATGGCTACACCTTC.